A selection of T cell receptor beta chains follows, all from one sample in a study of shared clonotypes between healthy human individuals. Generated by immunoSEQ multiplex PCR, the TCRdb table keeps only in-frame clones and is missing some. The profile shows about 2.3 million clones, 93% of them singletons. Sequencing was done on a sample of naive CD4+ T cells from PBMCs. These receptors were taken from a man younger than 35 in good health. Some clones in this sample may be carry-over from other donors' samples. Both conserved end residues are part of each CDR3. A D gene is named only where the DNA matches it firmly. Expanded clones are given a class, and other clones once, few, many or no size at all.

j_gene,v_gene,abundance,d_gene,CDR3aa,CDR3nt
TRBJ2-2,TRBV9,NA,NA,CASSVAGTPGELFF,TGTGCCAGCAGCGTAGCGGGGACTCCCGGGGAGCTGTTTTTT
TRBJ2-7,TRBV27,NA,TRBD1,CASRRIDRVSEQYF,TGTGCCAGCAGACGTATCGACAGGGTAAGCGAGCAGTACTTC
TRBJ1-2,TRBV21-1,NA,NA,CASSKGKVCSGYGYTF,TGTGCCAGCAGCAAAGGTAAGGTTTGTTCAGGCTATGGCTACACCTTC
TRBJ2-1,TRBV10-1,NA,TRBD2,CASSDKRDGSKEQFF,TGCGCCAGCAGTGATAAGCGGGACGGGTCAAAAGAGCAGTTCTTC
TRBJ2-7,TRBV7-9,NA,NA,CASSFIGDAYEQYF,TGTGCCAGCAGCTTTATTGGGGACGCCTACGAGCAGTACTTC
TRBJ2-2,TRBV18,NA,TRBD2,CASSSSGSNTGELFF,TGTGCCAGCTCATCTAGCGGGTCGAACACCGGGGAGCTGTTTTTT
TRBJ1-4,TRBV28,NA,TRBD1,CASGQGANGWGEKLFF,TGCGCATCGGGACAGGGGGCAAACGGTTGGGGTGAAAAACTGTTTTTT
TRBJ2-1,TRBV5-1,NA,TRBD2,CASSLGLAASYNEQFF,TGCGCCAGCAGCTTGGGCCTAGCGGCCTCCTACAATGAGCAGTTCTTC
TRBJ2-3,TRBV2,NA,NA,CASSTAGLKGGTQYF,TGTGCCAGCAGTACGGCCGGACTAAAAGGGGGTACGCAGTATTTT
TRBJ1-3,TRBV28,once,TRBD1,CANRTGAGNTIYF,TGTGCCAACCGGACAGGGGCTGGAAACACCATATATTTT
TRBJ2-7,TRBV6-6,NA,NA,CASSYGDGGPSYEQYF,TGTGCCAGCAGTTATGGGGATGGGGGACCCTCCTACGAGCAGTACTTC
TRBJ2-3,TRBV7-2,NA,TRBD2,CASSLLNAGVTDTQYF,TGTGCCAGCAGCCTCTTAAATGCGGGGGTCACAGATACGCAGTATTTT
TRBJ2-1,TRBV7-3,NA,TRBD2,CASSSSGSNNEQFF,TGTGCCAGCAGTTCCAGCGGGAGCAACAATGAGCAGTTCTTC
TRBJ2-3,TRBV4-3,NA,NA,CASSRGGRRGGSDTQYF,TGCGCCAGCAGCCGTGGGGGGCGCAGGGGGGGCTCAGATACGCAGTATTTT
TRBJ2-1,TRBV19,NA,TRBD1,CASPGSTGEPPLGDEQFF,TGTGCCAGTCCCGGGTCTACAGGGGAACCACCTTTAGGTGATGAGCAGTTCTTC
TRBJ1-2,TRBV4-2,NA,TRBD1,CASSQEGQGGIYGYTF,TGTGCCAGCAGCCAAGAGGGACAGGGAGGGATCTATGGCTACACCTTC
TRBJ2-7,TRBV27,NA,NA,CASSLPGSNEQYF,TGTGCCAGCAGTTTACCCGGAAGCAACGAGCAGTACTTC
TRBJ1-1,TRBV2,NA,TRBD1,CASSEGPRGDTEAFF,TGTGCCAGCAGTGAAGGCCCCAGGGGGGACACTGAAGCTTTCTTT
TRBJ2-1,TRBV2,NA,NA,CASSDTRGVEQFF,TGTGCCAGCAGTGACACCCGCGGAGTAGAGCAGTTCTTC
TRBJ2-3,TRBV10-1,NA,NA,CASSPRDWTSTDTQYF,TGCGCCAGCAGTCCCCGGGACTGGACTAGCACAGATACGCAGTATTTT
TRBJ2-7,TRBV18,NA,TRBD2,CASSQQTSGGYEQYF,TGTGCCAGCTCACAACAGACTAGCGGAGGATACGAGCAGTACTTC
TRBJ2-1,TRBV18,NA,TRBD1,CASSPRDRGDNEQFF,TGTGCCAGCTCACCAAGGGACAGGGGGGACAATGAGCAGTTCTTC
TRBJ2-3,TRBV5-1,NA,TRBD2,CASSFGSGRVTQYF,TGCGCCAGCAGCTTTGGTAGCGGGAGAGTTACGCAGTATTTT
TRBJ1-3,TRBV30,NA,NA,CAWSPSRVFSGNTIYF,TGTGCCTGGAGTCCGTCCCGGGTCTTCTCTGGAAACACCATATATTTT
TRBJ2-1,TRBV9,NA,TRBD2,CASSPREGLSNEQFF,TGTGCCAGCAGCCCGCGGGAGGGGCTGAGCAATGAGCAGTTCTTC
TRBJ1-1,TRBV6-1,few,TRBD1,CASRTGPNTEAFF,TGTGCCAGCAGGACAGGGCCGAACACTGAAGCTTTCTTT
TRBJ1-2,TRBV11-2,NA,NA,CASSMSGAGYTF,TGTGCCAGCAGCATGTCCGGGGCCGGCTACACCTTC
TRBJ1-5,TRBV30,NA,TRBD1,CAWSQQGSNNQPQHF,TGTGCCTGGAGTCAACAGGGGTCCAACAATCAGCCCCAGCATTTT
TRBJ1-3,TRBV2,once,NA,CASSAETFRSGNTIYF,TGTGCCAGCAGCGCGGAGACTTTCCGCTCTGGAAACACCATATATTTT
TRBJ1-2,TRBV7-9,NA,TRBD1,CASSRGQGNGYTF,TGTGCCAGCAGCCGGGGACAGGGGAATGGCTACACCTTC
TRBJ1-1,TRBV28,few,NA,CASRLSYSEAFF,TGTGCCAGCAGGTTGAGCTATTCTGAAGCTTTCTTT
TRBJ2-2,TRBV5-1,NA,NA,CAPQRAVAGELFF,TGCGCTCCTCAACGTGCAGTAGCCGGGGAGCTGTTTTTT
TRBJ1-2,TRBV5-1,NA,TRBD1,CASSPTGDYGYTF,TGCGCCAGCAGCCCAACAGGGGACTATGGCTACACCTTC
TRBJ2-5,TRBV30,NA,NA,CAWTLGVGTQYF,TGTGCCTGGACCCTAGGGGTGGGGACCCAGTACTTC
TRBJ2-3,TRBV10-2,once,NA,CASSAGSVTDTQYF,TGCGCCAGCAGTGCTGGCAGCGTCACAGATACGCAGTATTTT
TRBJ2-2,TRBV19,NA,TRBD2,CASSTIAGVGTGELFF,TGTGCCAGTAGTACTATAGCGGGAGTAGGGACCGGGGAGCTGTTTTTT
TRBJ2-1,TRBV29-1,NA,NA,CSVFRGFNEQFF,TGCAGCGTTTTCAGGGGCTTCAATGAGCAGTTCTTC
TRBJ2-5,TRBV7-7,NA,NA,CASSSRSGETQYF,TGTGCCAGCAGCTCTAGGAGCGGAGAGACCCAGTACTTC
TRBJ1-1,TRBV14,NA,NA,CASSRFRTQNTEAFF,TGTGCCAGCAGCCGCTTTAGGACACAGAACACTGAAGCTTTCTTT
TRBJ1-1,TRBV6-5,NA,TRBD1,CASSFRQGVTEAFF,TGTGCCAGCAGTTTTCGACAGGGGGTGACTGAAGCTTTCTTT
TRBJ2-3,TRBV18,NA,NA,CASSPDVPHAAQGQYF,TGTGCCAGCTCCCCTGACGTTCCTCACGCGGCCCAGGGGCAGTATTTT
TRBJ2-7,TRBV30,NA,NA,CAWTAADDEQYF,TGTGCCTGGACCGCCGCAGACGACGAGCAGTACTTC
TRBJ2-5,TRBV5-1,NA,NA,CASSLAGSQGRETQYF,TGCGCCAGCAGCTTGGCCGGGTCTCAAGGACGAGAGACCCAGTACTTC
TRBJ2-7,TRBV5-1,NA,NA,CASSSPRQSSYEQYF,TGCGCCAGCAGCTCCCCGCGGCAGAGCTCCTACGAGCAGTACTTC
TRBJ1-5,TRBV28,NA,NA,CASSQLQDPRDQPQHF,TGTGCCAGCAGTCAACTACAGGACCCTCGGGATCAGCCCCAGCATTTT
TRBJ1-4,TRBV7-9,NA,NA,CASGPGTWGEKLFF,TGTGCCAGCGGTCCTGGGACTTGGGGTGAAAAACTGTTTTTT
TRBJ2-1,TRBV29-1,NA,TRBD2,CSVSAGESYNEQFF,TGCAGCGTTTCTGCGGGAGAGTCCTACAATGAGCAGTTCTTC
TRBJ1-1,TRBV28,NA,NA,CASRPPPSPAEAFF,TGTGCCAGCAGGCCCCCCCCCTCCCCGGCTGAAGCTTTCTTT
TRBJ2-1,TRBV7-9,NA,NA,CASSITGLSGNEQFF,TGTGCCAGCAGCATAACCGGATTGTCTGGGAATGAGCAGTTCTTC